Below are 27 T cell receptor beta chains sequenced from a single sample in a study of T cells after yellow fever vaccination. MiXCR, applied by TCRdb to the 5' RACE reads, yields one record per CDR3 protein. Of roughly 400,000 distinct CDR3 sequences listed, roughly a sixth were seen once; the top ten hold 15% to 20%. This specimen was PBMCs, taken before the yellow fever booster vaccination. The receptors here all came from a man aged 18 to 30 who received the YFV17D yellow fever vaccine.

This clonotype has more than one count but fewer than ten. The CDR3, as DNA: TGTGCCAGCTGGGACGACGACACAGATACGCAGTATTTT. It codes for CASWDDDTDTQYF. The chain combines TRBV9 with TRBJ2-3; either TRBD1 or TRBD2 may supply D (5 bases each). This CDR3 spans 13 amino acids. The germline V gene has CDR1 SGDLS and CDR2 YYNGEE. The V end lost 7 bases, the J end lost 2 bases, and 11 bases lay between the germline ends.

In DNA, the CDR3 is TGTGCCAGCTCGCCAGACTCCTATAATTCACCCCTCCACTTT. This translates into CASSPDSYNSPLHF. The chain has TRBV2 and TRBJ1-6; D is ambiguous. The V gene lost 8 bases and the J gene lost 0 bases, with 8 bases spanning the gap. Germline CDR1 and CDR2: SNHLY and FYNNEI. The CDR3 has 14 residues.

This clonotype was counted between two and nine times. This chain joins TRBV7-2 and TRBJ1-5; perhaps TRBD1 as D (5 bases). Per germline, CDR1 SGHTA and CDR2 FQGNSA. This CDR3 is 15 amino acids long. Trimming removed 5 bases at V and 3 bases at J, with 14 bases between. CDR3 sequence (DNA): TGTGCCAGCAGCCTGACAGTGATTTTCAATCAGCCCCAGCATTTT. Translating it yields CASSLTVIFNQPQHF.

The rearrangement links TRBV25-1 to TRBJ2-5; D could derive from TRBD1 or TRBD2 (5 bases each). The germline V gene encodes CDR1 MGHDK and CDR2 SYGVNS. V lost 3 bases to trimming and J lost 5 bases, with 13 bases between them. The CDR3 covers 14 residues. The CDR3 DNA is TGTGCCAGCAGTGATGGAGGACATAAGGAGACCCAGTACTTC. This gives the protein CASSDGGHKETQYF.

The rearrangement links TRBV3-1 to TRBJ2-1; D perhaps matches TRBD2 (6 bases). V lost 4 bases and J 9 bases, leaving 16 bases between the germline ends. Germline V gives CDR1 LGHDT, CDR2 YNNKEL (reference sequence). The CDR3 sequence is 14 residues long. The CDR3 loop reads CASSPGPLGGEQFF. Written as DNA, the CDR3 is TGTGCCAGCAGCCCTGGACCGCTCGGGGGTGAGCAGTTCTTC.

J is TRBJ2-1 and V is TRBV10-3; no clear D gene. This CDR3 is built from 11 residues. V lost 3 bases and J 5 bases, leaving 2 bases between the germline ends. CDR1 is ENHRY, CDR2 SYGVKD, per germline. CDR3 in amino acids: CAISDNNEQFF. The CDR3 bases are TGTGCCATCAGTGACAACAATGAGCAGTTCTTC.

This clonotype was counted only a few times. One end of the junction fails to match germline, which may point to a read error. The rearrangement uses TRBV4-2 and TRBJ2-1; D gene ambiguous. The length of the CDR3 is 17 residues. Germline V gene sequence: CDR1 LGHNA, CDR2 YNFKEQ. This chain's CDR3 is CASSQDFLGPPRDDQFF. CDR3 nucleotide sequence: TGTGCCAGCAGCCAAGATTTTCTCGGACCCCCGCGAGATGACCAGTTCTTC.

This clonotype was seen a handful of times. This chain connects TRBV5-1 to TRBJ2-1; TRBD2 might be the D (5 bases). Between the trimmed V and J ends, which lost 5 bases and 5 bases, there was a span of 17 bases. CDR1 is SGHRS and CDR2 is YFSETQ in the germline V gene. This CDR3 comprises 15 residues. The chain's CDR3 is CASSRGPRADNEQFF. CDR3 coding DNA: TGCGCCAGCAGTCGAGGGCCAAGGGCGGACAATGAGCAGTTCTTC.

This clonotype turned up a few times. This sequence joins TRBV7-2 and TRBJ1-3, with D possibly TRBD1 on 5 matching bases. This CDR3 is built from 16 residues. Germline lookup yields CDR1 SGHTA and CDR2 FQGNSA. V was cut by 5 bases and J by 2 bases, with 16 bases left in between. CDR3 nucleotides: TGTGCCAGCAGCCCCTATCGGGGGACGGCTGGAAACACCATATATTTT. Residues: CASSPYRGTAGNTIYF.

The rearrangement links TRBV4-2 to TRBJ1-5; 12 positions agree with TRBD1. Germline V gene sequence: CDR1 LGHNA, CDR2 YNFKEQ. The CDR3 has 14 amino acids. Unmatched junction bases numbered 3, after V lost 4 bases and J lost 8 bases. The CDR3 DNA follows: TGTGCCAGCAGCCGGGACAGGGGGCGCGAGCCCCAGCATTTT. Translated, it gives CASSRDRGREPQHF.

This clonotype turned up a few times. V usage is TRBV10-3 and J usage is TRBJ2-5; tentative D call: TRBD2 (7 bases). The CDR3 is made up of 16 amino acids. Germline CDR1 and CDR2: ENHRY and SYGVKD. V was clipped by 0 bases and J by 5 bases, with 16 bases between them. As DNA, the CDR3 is TGTGCCATCAGTGAGTCGACGGGGCGGGGGCCTGAGACCCAGTACTTC. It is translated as CAISESTGRGPETQYF.

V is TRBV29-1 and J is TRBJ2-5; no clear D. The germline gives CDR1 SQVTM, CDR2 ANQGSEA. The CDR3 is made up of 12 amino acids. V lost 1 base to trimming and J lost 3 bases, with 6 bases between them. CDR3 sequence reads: CSVEAEKETQYF. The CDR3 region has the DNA TGCAGCGTTGAAGCTGAGAAAGAGACCCAGTACTTC.

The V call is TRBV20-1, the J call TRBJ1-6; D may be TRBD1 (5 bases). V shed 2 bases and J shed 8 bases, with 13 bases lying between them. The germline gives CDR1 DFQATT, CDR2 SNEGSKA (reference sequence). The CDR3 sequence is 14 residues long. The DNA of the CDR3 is TGCAGTGCTAGAATCGGGGGGTTCGATTCACCCCTCCACTTT. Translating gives CSARIGGFDSPLHF.

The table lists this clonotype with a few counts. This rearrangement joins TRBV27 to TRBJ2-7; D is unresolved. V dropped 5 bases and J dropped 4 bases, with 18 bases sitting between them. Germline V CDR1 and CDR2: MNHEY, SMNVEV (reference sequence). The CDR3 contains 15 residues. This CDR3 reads CASSAPSDGLYEQYF. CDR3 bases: TGTGCCAGCAGTGCACCGTCGGACGGGCTATACGAGCAGTACTTC.

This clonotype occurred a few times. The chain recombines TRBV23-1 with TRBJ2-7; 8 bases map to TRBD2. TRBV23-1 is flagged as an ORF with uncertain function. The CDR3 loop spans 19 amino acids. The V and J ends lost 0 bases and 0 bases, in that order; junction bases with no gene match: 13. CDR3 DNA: TGCGCCAGCAGTCAATCGGCCGCCCAGGGGACTAGGAGCTCCTACGAGCAGTACGTC. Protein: CASSQSAAQGTRSSYEQYV.

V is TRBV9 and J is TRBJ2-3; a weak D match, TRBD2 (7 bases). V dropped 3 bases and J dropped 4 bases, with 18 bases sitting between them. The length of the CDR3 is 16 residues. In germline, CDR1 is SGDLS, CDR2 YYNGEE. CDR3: CASSAVGGLRADTQYF. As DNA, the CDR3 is TGTGCCAGCAGCGCAGTGGGGGGGCTCCGTGCAGATACGCAGTATTTT.

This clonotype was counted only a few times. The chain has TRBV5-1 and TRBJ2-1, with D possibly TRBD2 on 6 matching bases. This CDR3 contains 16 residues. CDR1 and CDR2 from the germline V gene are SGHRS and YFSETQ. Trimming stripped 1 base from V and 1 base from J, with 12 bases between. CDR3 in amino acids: CASSLYAGTSYNEQFF. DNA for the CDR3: TGCGCCAGCAGCTTGTATGCGGGGACGTCCTACAATGAGCAGTTCTTC.

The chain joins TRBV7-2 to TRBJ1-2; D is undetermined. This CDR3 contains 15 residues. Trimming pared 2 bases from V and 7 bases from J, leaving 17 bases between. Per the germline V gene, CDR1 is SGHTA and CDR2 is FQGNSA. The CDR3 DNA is TGTGCCAGCAGCTTAATAACAGCGGCGGGTAGTGGCTACACCTTC. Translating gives CASSLITAAGSGYTF. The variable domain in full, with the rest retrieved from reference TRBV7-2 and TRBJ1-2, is GAGVSQSPSNKVTEKGKDVELRCDPISGHTALYWYRQSLGQGLEFLIYFQGNSAPDKSGLPSDRFSAERTGGSVSTLTIQRTQQEDSAVYLCASSLITAAGSGYTFGSGTRLTVV.

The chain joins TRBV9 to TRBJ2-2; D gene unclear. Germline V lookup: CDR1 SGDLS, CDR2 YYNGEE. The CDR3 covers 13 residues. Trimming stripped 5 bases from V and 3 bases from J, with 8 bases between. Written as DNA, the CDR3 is TGTGCCAGCAGTCCTACATACACCGGGGAGCTGTTTTTT. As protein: CASSPTYTGELFF. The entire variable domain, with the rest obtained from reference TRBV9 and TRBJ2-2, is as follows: DSGVTQTPKHLITATGQRVTLRCSPRSGDLSVYWYQQSLDQGLQFLIQYYNGEERAKGNILERFSAQQFPDLHSELNLSSLELGDSALYFCASSPTYTGELFFGEGSRLTVL.

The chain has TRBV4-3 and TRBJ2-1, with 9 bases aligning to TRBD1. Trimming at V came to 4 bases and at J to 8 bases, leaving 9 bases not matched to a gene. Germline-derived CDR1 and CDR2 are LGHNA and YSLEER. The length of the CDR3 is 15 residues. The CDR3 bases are TGCGCCAGCAGCCCCGCGGGGACAGGGTTCGATGAGCAGTTCTTC. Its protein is CASSPAGTGFDEQFF.

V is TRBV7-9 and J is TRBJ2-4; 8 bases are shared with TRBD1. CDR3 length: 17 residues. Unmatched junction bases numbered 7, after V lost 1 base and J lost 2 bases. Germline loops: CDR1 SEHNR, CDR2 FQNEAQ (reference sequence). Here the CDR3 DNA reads TGTGCCAGCAGCTTAGTGGGCCAGGGGGCTCCCAAAAACATTCAGTACTTC. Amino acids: CASSLVGQGAPKNIQYF. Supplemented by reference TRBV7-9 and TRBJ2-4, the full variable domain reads DTGVSQNPRHKITKRGQNVTFRCDPISEHNRLYWYRQTLGQGPEFLTYFQNEAQLEKSRLLSDRFSAERPKGSFSTLEIQRTEQGDSAMYLCASSLVGQGAPKNIQYFGAGTRLSVL.

In nucleotides, the CDR3 is TGCGCCAGCAGCTTGACCGACAGGGGGTGGACCGGGGAGCTGTTTTTT. Translating gives CASSLTDRGWTGELFF. The chain recombines TRBV5-1 with TRBJ2-2; 9 bases are shared with TRBD1. This CDR3 contains 16 residues. V lost 1 base to trimming and J lost 5 bases; unmatched junction nucleotides: 6. Germline lookup yields CDR1 SGHRS and CDR2 YFSETQ.

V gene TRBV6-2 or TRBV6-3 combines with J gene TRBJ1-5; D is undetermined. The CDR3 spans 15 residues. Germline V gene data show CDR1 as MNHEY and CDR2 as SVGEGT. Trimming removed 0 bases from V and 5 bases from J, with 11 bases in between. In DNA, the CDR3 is TGTGCCAGCAGTTACTCGAAGGAGGGCGATCAGCCCCAGCATTTT. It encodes CASSYSKEGDQPQHF.

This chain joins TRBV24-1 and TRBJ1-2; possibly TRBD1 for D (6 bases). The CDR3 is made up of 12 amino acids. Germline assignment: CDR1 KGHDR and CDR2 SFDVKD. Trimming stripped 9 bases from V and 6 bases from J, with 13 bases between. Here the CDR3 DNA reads TGTGCCACCGCCCGTACAGGGCATGGCTACACCTTC. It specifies CATARTGHGYTF.

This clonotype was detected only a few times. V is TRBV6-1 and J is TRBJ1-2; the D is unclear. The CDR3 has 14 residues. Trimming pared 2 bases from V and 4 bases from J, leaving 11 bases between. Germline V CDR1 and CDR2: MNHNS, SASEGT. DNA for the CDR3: TGTGCCAGCAGTGAACCGTCGGGTGGCTATGGCTACACCTTC. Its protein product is CASSEPSGGYGYTF.

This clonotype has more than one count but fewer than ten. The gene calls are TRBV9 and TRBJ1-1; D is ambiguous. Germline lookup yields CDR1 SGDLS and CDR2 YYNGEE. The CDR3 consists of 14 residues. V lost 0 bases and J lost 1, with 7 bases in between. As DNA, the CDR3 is TGTGCCAGCAGCGTAGAGGTCAGGAACACTGAAGCTTTCTTT. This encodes CASSVEVRNTEAFF.

This CDR3 is CSASRRRSSYNEQFF. DNA of the CDR3: TGCAGTGCTAGTAGGCGGAGAAGCTCCTACAATGAGCAGTTCTTC. This sequence joins TRBV20-1 and TRBJ2-1, with no clear D. Germline values: CDR1 DFQATT, CDR2 SNEGSKA (reference sequence). The V gene lost 3 bases and the J gene lost 0 bases, with 12 bases spanning the gap. The CDR3 totals 15 residues.